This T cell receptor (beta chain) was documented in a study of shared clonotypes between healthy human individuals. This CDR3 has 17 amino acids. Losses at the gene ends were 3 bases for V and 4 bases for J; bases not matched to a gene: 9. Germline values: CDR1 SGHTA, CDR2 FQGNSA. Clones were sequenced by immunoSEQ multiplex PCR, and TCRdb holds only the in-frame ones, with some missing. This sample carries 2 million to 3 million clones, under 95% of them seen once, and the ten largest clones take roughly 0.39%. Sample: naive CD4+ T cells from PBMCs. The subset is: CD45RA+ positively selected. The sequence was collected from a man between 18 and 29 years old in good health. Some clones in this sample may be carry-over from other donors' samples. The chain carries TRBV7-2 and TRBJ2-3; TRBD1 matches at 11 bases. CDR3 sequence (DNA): TGTGCCAGCAGCTTGGGGGGACAGGGGGTATCCCCAGATACGCAGTATTTT. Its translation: CASSLGGQGVSPDTQYF.